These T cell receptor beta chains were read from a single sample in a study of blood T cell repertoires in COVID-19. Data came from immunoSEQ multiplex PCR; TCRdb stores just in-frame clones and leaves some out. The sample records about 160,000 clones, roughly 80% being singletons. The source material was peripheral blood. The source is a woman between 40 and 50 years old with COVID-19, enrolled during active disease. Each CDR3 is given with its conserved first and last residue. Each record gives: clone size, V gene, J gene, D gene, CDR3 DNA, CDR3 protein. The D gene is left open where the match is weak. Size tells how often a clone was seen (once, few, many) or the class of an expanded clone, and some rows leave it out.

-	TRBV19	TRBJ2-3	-	TGTGCCAGTAGATTCAAGGGACATTTGAGGTCCACAGATACGCAGTATTTT	CASRFKGHLRSTDTQYF
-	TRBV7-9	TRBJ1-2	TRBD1	TGTGCCAGCAGCCCTGAGAGACAGGGAGTCTATGGCTACACCTTC	CASSPERQGVYGYTF
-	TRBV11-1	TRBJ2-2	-	TGTGCCAGCAGCCCCCCTTCGCCAGGCACCGGGGAGCTGTTTTTT	CASSPPSPGTGELFF
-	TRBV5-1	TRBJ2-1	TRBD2	TGCGCCAGCAGGGATCCGGGACTAGCGGGAGGGCCCGAGGTCAATGAGCAGTTCTTC	CASRDPGLAGGPEVNEQFF
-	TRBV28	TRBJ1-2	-	TGTGCCAGCGGCAGGGTCGGAGGCTACACCTTC	CASGRVGGYTF
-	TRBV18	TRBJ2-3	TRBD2	TGTGCCAGCTCACCAGCTAGCGGGAGCACAGATACGCAGTATTTT	CASSPASGSTDTQYF
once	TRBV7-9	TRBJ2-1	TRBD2	TGTGCCAGTCCTAGCGGGGGGGCTGCGAATGAGCAGTTCTTC	CASPSGGAANEQFF
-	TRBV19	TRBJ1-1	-	TGTGCCAGTAGTATTTGGGGAGGGGTAATGAACACTGAAGCTTTCTTT	CASSIWGGVMNTEAFF
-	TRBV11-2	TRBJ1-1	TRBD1	TGTGCCAGCAGCTTACCCCGGGGGACAGGGGCTGAAGCTTTCTTT	CASSLPRGTGAEAFF
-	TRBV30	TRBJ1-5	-	TGTGCCTGGAGGGCGGGGGTATCGGGTCAGCCCCAGCATTTT	CAWRAGVSGQPQHF
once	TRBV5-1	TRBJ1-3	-	TGCGCCAGCAGCTTATACGGGAGCTTACAAGGAAACACCATATATTTT	CASSLYGSLQGNTIYF
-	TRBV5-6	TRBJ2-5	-	TGTGCCAGCAGCTTTGGGGGGACAGAGCAAGAGACCCAGTACTTC	CASSFGGTEQETQYF
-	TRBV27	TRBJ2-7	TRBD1	TGTGCCAGCAGTGTCGGGACAGGTCCCCACGAGCAGTACTTC	CASSVGTGPHEQYF
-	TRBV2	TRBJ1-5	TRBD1	TGTGCCAGCACCTCTGACAGGGGGAGTGAGCCCCAGCATTTT	CASTSDRGSEPQHF
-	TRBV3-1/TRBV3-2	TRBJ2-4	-	TGTGCCAGCAGCCATTGGACAGTCGACAAAAACATTCAGTACTTC	CASSHWTVDKNIQYF
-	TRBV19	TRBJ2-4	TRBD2	TGTGCCAGTAGTAAGGGGACTAGCGGGGGGCCAGTTCTAGCCAAAAACATTCAGTACTTC	CASSKGTSGGPVLAKNIQYF
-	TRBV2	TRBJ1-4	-	TGTGCCACTCAGGGCACCCTGCGTGAAAAACTGTTTTTT	CATQGTLREKLFF
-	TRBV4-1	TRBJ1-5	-	TGCGCCAGCAGCCACACAGGATTTGAGCCCCAGCATTTT	CASSHTGFEPQHF
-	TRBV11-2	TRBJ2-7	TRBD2	TGTGCCAGCAGCCCCAAAGTGTTAGCTAGCGGCGCCTACGAGCAGTACTTC	CASSPKVLASGAYEQYF
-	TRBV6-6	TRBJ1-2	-	TGTGCCAGCAATGGACAGTCTTCGGGTCAGGGCTACACCTTC	CASNGQSSGQGYTF
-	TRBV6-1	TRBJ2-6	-	TGTGCCAGCAGTGAACTAGCTGGGGCCAACGTCCTGACTTTC	CASSELAGANVLTF
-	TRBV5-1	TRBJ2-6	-	TGCGCCAGCAGCCTGGGGGCCGCCACCGGGGCCAACGTCCTGACTTTC	CASSLGAATGANVLTF
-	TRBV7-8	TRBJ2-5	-	TGTGCCAGCAGCCCTATGCTTCAAGAGACCCAGTACTTC	CASSPMLQETQYF
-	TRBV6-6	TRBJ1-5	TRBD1	TGTGCCAGCAGCCGAGGACAGGGTCATTCCAACAATCAGCCCCAGCATTTT	CASSRGQGHSNNQPQHF
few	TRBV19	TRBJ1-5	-	TGTGCCAGTACTGACAGCAGCAATCAGCCCCAGCATTTT	CASTDSSNQPQHF
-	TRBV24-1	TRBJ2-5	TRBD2	TGTGCCACCAGTGATACGAGGTGGACTAGCGGGAGTCAAGAGACCCAGTACTTC	CATSDTRWTSGSQETQYF
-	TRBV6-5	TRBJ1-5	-	TGTGCCAGCAGGTGGGACACCCGCAATCAGCCCCAGCATTTT	CASRWDTRNQPQHF